The rows below give T cell receptor beta chains drawn from one sample of a study of blood T cells in healthy people across ages. TCRdb ran MiXCR on the 5' RACE reads and lists one entry per CDR3 protein. Of hundreds of thousands of distinct CDR3 sequences listed, around 50% are singletons. Sequenced input: blood. These receptor sequences come from a man older than 75 in good health. Both conserved end residues are part of each CDR3. The D gene is left open where the match is weak. Not every row has a clone size; where given, it reads once, few, many or a size class.

V: TRBV3-1; J: TRBJ2-1; size: .; D: .; CDR3: CASSQDGRMQFF; DNA: TGTGCCAGCAGCCAAGATGGCCGTATGCAGTTCTTC
V: TRBV27; J: TRBJ1-6; size: .; D: .; CDR3: CASRSGTSNSPLHF; DNA: TGTGCCAGCAGATCCGGGACAAGCAATTCACCCCTCCACTTT
V: TRBV20-1; J: TRBJ2-7; size: .; D: .; CDR3: CSARPPGQSEQYF; DNA: TGCAGTGCACGACCCCCGGGACAAAGCGAGCAGTACTTC
V: TRBV5-1; J: TRBJ2-3; size: .; D: TRBD2; CDR3: CASNPSGGAGTDTQYF; DNA: TGCGCCAGCAACCCTAGCGGGGGGGCCGGAACAGATACGCAGTATTTT
V: TRBV30; J: TRBJ1-2; size: .; D: TRBD1; CDR3: CAWIRDRDGYTF; DNA: TGTGCCTGGATACGGGACAGAGATGGCTACACCTTC
V: TRBV28; J: TRBJ2-5; size: .; D: .; CDR3: CASCVQGGGQETQYF; DNA: TGTGCCAGCTGCGTGCAGGGAGGCGGCCAAGAGACCCAGTACTTC
V: TRBV12-5; J: TRBJ2-1; size: .; D: TRBD1; CDR3: CASGTGQYNEQFF; DNA: TGTGCTAGTGGCACGGGACAGTACAATGAGCAGTTCTTC
V: TRBV15; J: TRBJ2-1; size: .; D: .; CDR3: CATSRDQGFNEQFF; DNA: TGTGCCACCAGCAGAGATCAGGGGTTCAATGAGCAGTTCTTC
V: TRBV29-1; J: TRBJ2-2; size: few; D: .; CDR3: CSVESRPGPNTGELFF; DNA: TGCAGCGTTGAATCCCGTCCAGGGCCGAACACCGGGGAGCTGTTTTTT
V: TRBV6-6; J: TRBJ2-5; size: .; D: .; CDR3: CASSALMAPRPETQYF; DNA: TGTGCCAGCAGTGCCCTAATGGCCCCTCGGCCAGAGACCCAGTACTTC
V: TRBV18; J: TRBJ2-3; size: few; D: .; CDR3: CASSPQTVSTDTQYF; DNA: TGTGCCAGCTCACCGCAGACCGTTAGCACAGATACGCAGTATTTT
V: TRBV5-1; J: TRBJ1-2; size: .; D: .; CDR3: CASNFDTTNYGYTF; DNA: TGCGCCAGCAACTTCGACACTACTAACTATGGCTACACCTTC
V: TRBV7-9; J: TRBJ2-5; size: .; D: .; CDR3: CASSLRIGLETQYF; DNA: TGTGCCAGCAGCCTCCGGATCGGGTTAGAGACCCAGTACTTC
V: TRBV29-1; J: TRBJ2-5; size: .; D: .; CDR3: CSVEGAYQETQYF; DNA: TGCAGCGTTGAGGGGGCCTACCAAGAGACCCAGTACTTC
V: TRBV7-6; J: TRBJ1-5; size: .; D: TRBD1; CDR3: CASSMGQENQPQHF; DNA: TGTGCCAGCAGCATGGGACAGGAGAATCAGCCCCAGCATTTT
V: TRBV20-1; J: TRBJ2-3; size: .; D: TRBD2; CDR3: CSAPGGSGRTDTQYF; DNA: TGCAGTGCTCCGGGGGGATCGGGGCGCACAGATACGCAGTATTTT
V: TRBV29-1; J: TRBJ2-5; size: few; D: .; CDR3: CSVPLPETQYF; DNA: TGCAGCGTCCCCCTCCCGGAGACCCAGTACTTC
V: TRBV5-1; J: TRBJ2-1; size: .; D: TRBD2; CDR3: CASSLGSSGTSSYNEQFF; DNA: TGCGCCAGCAGCTTGGGCAGTAGCGGGACGAGCTCCTACAATGAGCAGTTCTTC